These T cell receptor beta chains were read from a single sample in a study of cytomegalovirus exposure and HLA in healthy donors. Data came from immunoSEQ multiplex PCR; TCRdb stores just in-frame clones and leaves some out. Here the sample spans about 140,000 clones, around 80% being singletons. The sequenced sample consisted of PBMCs. The source of these receptors is a woman between 35 and 50 years old in good health and CMV-seronegative. Both conserved end residues are part of each CDR3. The D gene is left open where the match is weak. Size tells how often a clone was seen (once, few, many) or the class of an expanded clone, and some rows leave it out.

D | size | J | V | DNA | CDR3
- | - | TRBJ2-7 | TRBV6-1 | TGTGCCAGCAGTCCCAAGGGGGTCCCGTTTTACGAGCAGTACTTC | CASSPKGVPFYEQYF
- | few | TRBJ1-2 | TRBV30 | TGTGCCGCGGACCGGGACAAACATCTTGTTAGCTATGGCTACACCTTC | CAADRDKHLVSYGYTF
- | - | TRBJ1-2 | TRBV5-1 | TGCGCCAGCAGCTTGGGACAGGAGCCTAATCGGTATGGCTACACCTTC | CASSLGQEPNRYGYTF
- | few | TRBJ2-5 | TRBV5-4 | TGTGCCAGCAGCTCCCTGGGGGGTAGGTTGGAGACCCAGTACTTC | CASSSLGGRLETQYF
- | once | TRBJ2-1 | TRBV5-1 | TGCGCCAGCAGCTTAGAACAGAACAATGAGCAGTTCTTC | CASSLEQNNEQFF
TRBD1 | - | TRBJ2-7 | TRBV6-1 | TGTGCCAGCAGAGGTACAGGGGTCCACGAGCAGTACTTC | CASRGTGVHEQYF
TRBD2 | - | TRBJ2-1 | TRBV6-5 | TGTGCCAGCAGTTTCGGACTAGCGACAACCTACAATGAGCAGTTCTTC | CASSFGLATTYNEQFF
- | - | TRBJ2-7 | TRBV19 | TGTGCCAGTCATAGGGACGGGAGTCTACTCCGCTACGAGCAGTACTTC | CASHRDGSLLRYEQYF
- | once | TRBJ2-6 | TRBV4-3 | TGCGCCAGCAGCCCGCGTGCCTCTGGGGCCAACGTCCTGACTTTC | CASSPRASGANVLTF
- | - | TRBJ1-6 | TRBV29-1 | TGCAGCGTTGTCCGAGGAGACGACGGAAAATCACCCCTCCACTTT | CSVVRGDDGKSPLHF
- | - | TRBJ2-7 | TRBV29-1 | TGCAGCGTTATTCTACTCGGGTACGAGCAGTACTTC | CSVILLGYEQYF
- | few | TRBJ1-2 | TRBV29-1 | TGCAGCGTTGTGGGCCCGGGCCGGGGAGGGGGCTACACCTTC | CSVVGPGRGGGYTF
TRBD1 | - | TRBJ1-1 | TRBV11-2 | TGTGCCAGCAGCTTAATGCCCACCGGACAGGGGAACACTGAAGCTTTCTTT | CASSLMPTGQGNTEAFF
- | - | TRBJ1-2 | TRBV10-3 | TGTGCCATCAGTGTCAGGGATGGCTACACCTTC | CAISVRDGYTF
- | - | TRBJ1-5 | TRBV7-9 | TGTGCCAGCAGCACGGGGGGGGGCAATCAGCCCCAGCATTTT | CASSTGGGNQPQHF
- | - | TRBJ1-2 | TRBV28 | TGTGCCAGCAGTTCCCTGCAGGGGAGGGGTGGCTACACCTTC | CASSSLQGRGGYTF
TRBD1 | once | TRBJ1-1 | TRBV6-1 | TGTGCCAGCCGTGTCGCAGGGGGCGCGGAGATTTCGGCGGCTTTCTTT | CASRVAGGAEISAAFF
- | - | TRBJ2-1 | TRBV2 | TGTGCCAGCAGTGAATTTTCCGGGACAACCTACAATGAGCAGTTCTTC | CASSEFSGTTYNEQFF
- | once | TRBJ1-1 | TRBV1 | TGCACCAGCAGCCAAGATCATGTACAGGGGAGTGTTCCGAACACTGAAGCTTTCTTT | CTSSQDHVQGSVPNTEAFF
- | - | TRBJ2-7 | TRBV6-5 | TGCGCCAGCAGTCGGACAGCCTTCCCCTACGAGCAGTACTTC | CASSRTAFPYEQYF
TRBD2 | - | TRBJ2-7 | TRBV7-8 | TGTGCCAGCAGCACCCCAAGGGGGGGCGGGAGGGCTAACGAGCAGTACTTC | CASSTPRGGGRANEQYF
TRBD1 | - | TRBJ1-6 | TRBV7-9 | TGTTCCAGCAGCCCAGGGGGGACAGTCGGAGGTTCACCCCTCCACTTT | CSSSPGGTVGGSPLHF
- | few | TRBJ2-7 | TRBV7-2 | TGTGCCAGCAGCTTACAGATCCAAACCGGGACAAGATACTACGAGCAGTACTTC | CASSLQIQTGTRYYEQYF
- | - | TRBJ1-1 | TRBV6-5 | TGTGCCAGCACCACAGGGCAAACTATGAACACTGAAGCTTTCTTT | CASTTGQTMNTEAFF
TRBD1 | - | TRBJ1-4 | TRBV9 | TGTGCCAGCAGCCCTCAGGGGGCTACTAATGAAAAACTGTTTTTT | CASSPQGATNEKLFF
- | - | TRBJ1-3 | TRBV28 | TGTGCCAGCAGTTTCGTCGGGGGGCGAAGAAACACCATATATTTT | CASSFVGGRRNTIYF
TRBD2 | - | TRBJ2-2 | TRBV12-5 | TGTGCTAGTGCCAAGGGACTAAACACCGGGGAGCTGTTTTTT | CASAKGLNTGELFF
- | once | TRBJ1-2 | TRBV6-1 | TGTGCCAGCAGTGTCCAGGGTCACGATGGCTACACCTTC | CASSVQGHDGYTF
TRBD2 | few | TRBJ2-1 | TRBV5-1 | TGCGCCAGCCGACTAGCGGGAGACTTTCGGGAGCAGTTCTTC | CASRLAGDFREQFF
TRBD2 | - | TRBJ2-3 | TRBV7-6 | TGTGCCAGCAGCACCCGTTTTACCGGGACTAGCGGGGGCACAGATACGCAGTATTTT | CASSTRFTGTSGGTDTQYF
- | - | TRBJ1-5 | TRBV28 | TGTGCCAGCAGTTTTATGCCGGCGGCTGGTGGGCAGCCCCAGCATTTT | CASSFMPAAGGQPQHF
TRBD1 | - | TRBJ1-2 | TRBV28 | TGTGCCAGCAGCGCCTGGACAGGGACCCATGGCTACACCTTC | CASSAWTGTHGYTF
- | - | TRBJ2-7 | TRBV2 | TGTGCCAGCAGAGCGAGGAACAACCGGGGCTCCTACGAGCAGTACTTC | CASRARNNRGSYEQYF
- | - | TRBJ2-7 | TRBV14 | TGTGCCAGCAGCCAAGGGGCAGGGCTTTCCTACGAGCAGTACTTC | CASSQGAGLSYEQYF
TRBD1 | - | TRBJ1-3 | TRBV28 | TGTGCCAGCAACGGTGACAGGGCTCTCTCTGGAAACACCATATATTTT | CASNGDRALSGNTIYF
TRBD1 | - | TRBJ2-7 | TRBV5-8 | TGTGCCAGCAGCTTATACAGGGGGTCGAACGAGCAGTACTTC | CASSLYRGSNEQYF